This TCR beta chain was sequenced in a study of T cells in Graves' hyperthyroidism and ophthalmopathy. Study-wide findings and caveats: Researchers found most expanded thyroid clonotypes above 0.001 in blood as well.

Patients aged 18 to 65 with hyperthyroidism were newly diagnosed, with duration under 2 months. Uncontrolled infection, other autoimmune disease, pregnancy or lactation led to exclusion. Clinical symptoms, serum thyroxine and TRAb, thyroid ultrasound and orbital computed tomography together formed the diagnostic basis. The V segment lost 6 bases and the J segment 8 bases; nucleotides outside the gene matches: 10. The CDR3 loop spans 15 amino acids. Germline CDR1 is MNHNS and CDR2 is SASEGT. This clonotype came up many times. Antigen: not known. Amplified TCR beta CDR3 regions derived from RNA transcripts. First-round RT-PCR targeting the TCR CDR3 was performed with the HTBI primer set. Each CDR3 protein gets one entry after TCRdb re-called the multiplex PCR reads with MiXCR. The table has almost 600,000 distinct CDR3 sequences, approximately 15% seen once.

The source material was blood. The V call is TRBV6-1, the J call TRBJ1-4, with 9 bases aligning to TRBD1. The clonotype was recovered from a young woman with Graves' hyperthyroidism that later progressed to Graves' ophthalmopathy. The CDR3 DNA reads TGTGCCAGCAGCCCTAGGACAGGGGTCGGCGAAAAACTGTTTTTT. The encoded protein is CASSPRTGVGEKLFF.